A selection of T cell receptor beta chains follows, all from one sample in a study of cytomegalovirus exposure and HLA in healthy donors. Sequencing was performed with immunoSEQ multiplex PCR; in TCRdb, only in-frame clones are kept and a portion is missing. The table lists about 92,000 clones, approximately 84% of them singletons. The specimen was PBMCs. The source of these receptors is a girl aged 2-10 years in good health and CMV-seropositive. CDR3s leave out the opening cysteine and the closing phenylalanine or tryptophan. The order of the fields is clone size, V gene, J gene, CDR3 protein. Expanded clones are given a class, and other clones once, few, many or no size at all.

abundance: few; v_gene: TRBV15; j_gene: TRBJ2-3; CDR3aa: ATSRGENHPPDTQY
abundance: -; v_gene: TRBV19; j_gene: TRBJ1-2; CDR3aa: ATWDRVRYGYT
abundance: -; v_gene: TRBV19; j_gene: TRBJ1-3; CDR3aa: ASSMGGSGNTIY
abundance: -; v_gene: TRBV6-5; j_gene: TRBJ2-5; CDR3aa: ASSWAETQY
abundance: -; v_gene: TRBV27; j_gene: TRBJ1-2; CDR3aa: ASSLSGQSYGYT
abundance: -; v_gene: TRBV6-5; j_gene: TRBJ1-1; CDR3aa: ASRNRQNTEAF
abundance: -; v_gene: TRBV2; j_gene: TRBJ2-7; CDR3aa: ASSASSGGTYEQY
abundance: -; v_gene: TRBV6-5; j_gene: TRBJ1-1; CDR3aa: ASSYSNRNTEAF
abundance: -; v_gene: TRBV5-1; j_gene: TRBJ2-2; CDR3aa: ASSFGDRYTGELF
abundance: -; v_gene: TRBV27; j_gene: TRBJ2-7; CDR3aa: ASSLRGGEQY
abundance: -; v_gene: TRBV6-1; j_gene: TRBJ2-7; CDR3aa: ASSDGQGMYEQY
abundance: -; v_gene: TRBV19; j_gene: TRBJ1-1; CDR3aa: ASKQQGATEAF
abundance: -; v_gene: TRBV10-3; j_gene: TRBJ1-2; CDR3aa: AISETGNGANYGYT
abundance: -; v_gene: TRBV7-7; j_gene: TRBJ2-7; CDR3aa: ASSPIAGGFEQY
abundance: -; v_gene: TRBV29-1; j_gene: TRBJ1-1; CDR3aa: SVDGEGTEAF
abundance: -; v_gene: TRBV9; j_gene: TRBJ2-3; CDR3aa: ASSPQWPDTQY
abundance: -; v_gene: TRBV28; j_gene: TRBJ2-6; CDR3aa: ASTPGAPSGANVLT
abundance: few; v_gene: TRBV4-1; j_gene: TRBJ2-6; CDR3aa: ASGAGGAGANVLT
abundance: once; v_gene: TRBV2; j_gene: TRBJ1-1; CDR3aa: ASSEREGNTEAF
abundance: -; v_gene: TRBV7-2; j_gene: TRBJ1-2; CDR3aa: ASSRQRDYGYT
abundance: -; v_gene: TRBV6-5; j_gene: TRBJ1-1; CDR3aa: ASSYGQGATEAF
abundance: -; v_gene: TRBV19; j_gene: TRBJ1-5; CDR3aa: ASRPRQGGGQPQH
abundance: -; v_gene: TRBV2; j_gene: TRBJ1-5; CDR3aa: ASKRVGQPQH
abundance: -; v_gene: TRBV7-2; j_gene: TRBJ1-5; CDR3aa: ASSNQGWNQPQH
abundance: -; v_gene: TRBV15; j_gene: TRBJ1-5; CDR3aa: ATSRELWAGGAGRRNQPQH
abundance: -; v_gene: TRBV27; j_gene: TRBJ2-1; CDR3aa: ASSPKGALIGSYNEQF
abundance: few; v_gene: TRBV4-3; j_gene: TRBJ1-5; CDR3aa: ASSQDLATGRGNQPQH
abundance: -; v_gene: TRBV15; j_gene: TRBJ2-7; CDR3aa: ATSKGQLTAYEQY
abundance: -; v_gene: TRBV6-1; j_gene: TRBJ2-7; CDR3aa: ASSVGGAYEQY
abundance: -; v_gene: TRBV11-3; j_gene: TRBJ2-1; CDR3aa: ASSPSGNEQF
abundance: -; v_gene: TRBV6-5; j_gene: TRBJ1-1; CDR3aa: ASSYSRRVGEAF
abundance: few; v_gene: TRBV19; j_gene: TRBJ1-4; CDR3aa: ASSISVLEKLF
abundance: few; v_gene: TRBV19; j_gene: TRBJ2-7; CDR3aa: ASRPSGSPEQY
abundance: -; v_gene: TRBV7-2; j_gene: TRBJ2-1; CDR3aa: ASSLVAGGPNEQF
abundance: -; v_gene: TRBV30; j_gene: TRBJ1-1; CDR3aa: AWSVGGWTEAF
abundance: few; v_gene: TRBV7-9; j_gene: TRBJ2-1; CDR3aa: ASSLVDIVGERLF
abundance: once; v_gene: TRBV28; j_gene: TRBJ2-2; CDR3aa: ASSLRQGARTGELF
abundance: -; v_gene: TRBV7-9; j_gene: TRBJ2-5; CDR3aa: ASRNTDRETQY
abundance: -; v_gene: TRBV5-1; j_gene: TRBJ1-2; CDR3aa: ASSFDSNYGYT
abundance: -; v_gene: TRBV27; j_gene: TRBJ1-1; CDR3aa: ASSRTGITEAF
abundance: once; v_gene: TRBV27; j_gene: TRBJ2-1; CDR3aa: ASSLQTSGSSYNEQF
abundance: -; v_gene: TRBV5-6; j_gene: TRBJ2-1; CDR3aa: ASNEWSNEQF
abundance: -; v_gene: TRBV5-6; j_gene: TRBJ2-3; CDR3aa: ASSLELGDGGSTDTQY
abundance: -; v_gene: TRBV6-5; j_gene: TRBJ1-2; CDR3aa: ASSYGTGNGYT
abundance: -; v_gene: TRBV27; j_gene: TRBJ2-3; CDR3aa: ASSLSWGPVPADTQY
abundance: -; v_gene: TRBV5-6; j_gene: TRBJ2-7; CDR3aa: ASSRPSYEQY
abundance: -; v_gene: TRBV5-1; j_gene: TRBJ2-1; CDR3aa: ASSLGGGSSYNEQF
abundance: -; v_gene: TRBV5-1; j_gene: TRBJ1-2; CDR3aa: ASSLGTVQREGGYT
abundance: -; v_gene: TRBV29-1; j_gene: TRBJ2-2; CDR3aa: SVTSGRTVTGELF
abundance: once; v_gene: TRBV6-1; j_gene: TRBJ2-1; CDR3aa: ASSVTGQTKGTSSYNEQF
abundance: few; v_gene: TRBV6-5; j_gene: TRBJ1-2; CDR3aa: ASSRTSGGLYGYT
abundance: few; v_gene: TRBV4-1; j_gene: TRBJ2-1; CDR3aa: ASSQVLGPLKRSSYNEQF
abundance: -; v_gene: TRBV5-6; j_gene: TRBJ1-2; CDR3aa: ASSLWTAGMGYT
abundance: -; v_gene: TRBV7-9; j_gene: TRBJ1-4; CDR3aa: ASSLGGLAYEKLF
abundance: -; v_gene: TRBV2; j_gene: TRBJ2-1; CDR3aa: AKNSEDSYNEQF